The 24 T cell receptor beta chains below were found in one sample sequenced in a study of CD8 T cells in ankylosing spondylitis (dated by TCRdb to 2015 to 2018). The library was generated by 5' RACE. Sequencing relied on an Illumina HiSeq 2500. Using fastp trimming at Q25 and MiXCR clonotype assembly, TCRdb reanalyzed the public sequencing data and kept in-frame beta chains. Rows merge per CDR3 protein into single entries with the most common DNA and genes. Within this sample are around 150,000 distinct CDR3 sequences, with approximately 7.4% of them counted one time only. Around 11% of the sample belongs to the ten largest clones. Sample: blood, either unsorted or a sorted T cell fraction (not recorded which). The source of these receptors is a female donor with ankylosing spondylitis or in good health (not recorded which).

This clonotype was counted at least ten times. The chain has TRBV19 and TRBJ1-1, with TRBD1 as a possible D gene (6 bases). Germline CDR1 is LNHDA and CDR2 is SQIVND (reference sequence). CDR3 length: 15 residues. The V end was cut by 5 bases, the J end by 2 bases, with 15 bases between. CDR3 sequence reads: CASSPQQGFNTEAFF. CDR3 sequence (DNA): TGTGCCAGTAGTCCCCAACAGGGTTTCAACACTGAAGCTTTCTTT.

The sample holds many counts of this clonotype. The CDR3 coding sequence is TGCAGCGTTGGAACAGGGGGCGCCTATGGCTACACCTTC. Protein sequence: CSVGTGGAYGYTF. This chain joins TRBV29-1 and TRBJ1-2; 9 nucleotides agree with TRBD1. V dropped 4 bases and J dropped 4; count of bases not matched to a gene: 4. This CDR3 region has 13 residues. In germline, CDR1 is SQVTM, CDR2 ANQGSEA.

This clonotype was recorded at least ten times. This chain joins TRBV28 and TRBJ2-1; TRBD1 agrees at 9 bases. J gave up 4 bases and V 4 bases, and 5 bases lay outside the gene matches. The CDR3 contains 15 residues. Germline V gives CDR1 MDHEN, CDR2 SYDVKM. As DNA, the CDR3 is TGTGCCAGCAGTTCGTCCGGGACAGGGTACAATGAGCAGTTCTTC. This sequence encodes CASSSSGTGYNEQFF. Using reference TRBV28 and TRBJ2-1 for the parts outside the CDR3, the full variable domain is DVKVTQSSRYLVKRTGEKVFLECVQDMDHENMFWYRQDPGLGLRLIYFSYDVKMKEKGDIPEGYSVSREKKERFSLILESASTNQTSMYLCASSSSGTGYNEQFFGPGTRLTVL.

This clonotype was found many times. The V and J genes are TRBV27 and TRBJ1-4; D possibly corresponds to TRBD1 (6 bases). Germline CDR1 is MNHEY and CDR2 is SMNVEV (reference sequence). Between the trimmed V and J ends, which lost 5 bases and 8 bases, there was a span of 18 bases. This CDR3 is built from 15 residues. The CDR3 DNA follows: TGTGCCAGCAGTACTCAACAGGGAGGGAGAGAAAAACTGTTTTTT. Translation gives CASSTQQGGREKLFF.

A note on this clonotype: One end of the junction does not line up with germline, which may come from a read error. CDR3 in DNA: TGTGCTAGCAGCCCGACAGCCCAAGGGACCCAGTACTTC. Protein sequence: CASSPTAQGTQYF. This chain connects TRBV7-7 to TRBJ2-5, with a weak D call TRBD1 (5 bases). CDR1 and CDR2 (germline): SSHAT, FNYEAQ (reference sequence). The CDR3 extends over 13 amino acids.

This clonotype was recorded many times. The CDR3 sequence is CASSSGCDEQFF. DNA of the CDR3: TGTGCCAGCAGTTCCGGGTGCGATGAGCAGTTCTTC. The V and J genes are TRBV12-3 or TRBV12-4 and TRBJ2-1; D is undetermined. The V end was cut by 4 bases, the J end by 8 bases, with 9 bases between. The length of the CDR3 is 12 residues.

This clonotype came up many times. The gene calls are TRBV12-3 or TRBV12-4 and TRBJ2-1, with D uncertain. This CDR3 spans 13 amino acids. The V gene lost 4 bases and the J gene lost 5 bases, with 9 bases spanning the gap. For the CDR3, the DNA is TGTGCCAGCAGTTCTCGTGCTGACAATGAGCAGTTCTTC. As protein: CASSSRADNEQFF.

This clonotype was counted at least ten times. The V gene is TRBV7-9, the J gene TRBJ2-7; D is unclear. The length of the CDR3 is 16 residues. The ends were cut back, 1 base at V and 0 bases at J, with 13 bases in the middle. Germline V lookup: CDR1 SEHNR, CDR2 FQNEAQ (reference sequence). CDR3 nucleotides: TGTGCCAGCAGCTTAGGTCCAGGAGTTAACTCCTACGAGCAGTACTTC. It translates to CASSLGPGVNSYEQYF.

At least ten counts were recorded for this clonotype. The V gene is TRBV15, the J gene TRBJ2-1; D remains ambiguous. V was trimmed by 2 bases and J by 5 bases, leaving 16 bases between them. The germline gives CDR1 LNHNV, CDR2 YYDKDF (reference sequence). The CDR3 has 16 residues. The chain's CDR3 is CATSRFRGGTNNEQFF. The CDR3 DNA follows: TGTGCCACCAGCAGATTCCGCGGTGGTACTAACAATGAGCAGTTCTTC.

Ten or more counts support this clonotype. The genes are TRBV6-5 and TRBJ2-1; 13 bases align to TRBD2. V was clipped by 2 bases and J by 9 bases; unmatched bases: 7. CDR3 length: 16 residues. In germline, CDR1 is MNHEY, CDR2 SVGAGI. Here the CDR3 reads CASSYATSGGAAEQFF. CDR3 sequence (DNA): TGTGCCAGCAGTTACGCCACTAGCGGGGGGGCCGCTGAGCAGTTCTTC.

Ten or more counts support this clonotype. The chain is built from TRBV2 and TRBJ2-4, with 8 bases fitting TRBD1. Germline lookup yields CDR1 SNHLY and CDR2 FYNNEI. This CDR3 has 13 residues. V lost 6 bases, J lost 10 bases, and 8 bases stayed unmatched. In DNA form, the CDR3 reads TGTGCCAGCAGAAAAGAACAGGGGGGTATTCAGTACTTC. It specifies CASRKEQGGIQYF.

This clonotype was detected a few times. The V gene is TRBV28, the J gene TRBJ1-1; 8 bases are shared with TRBD1. The germline CDR1 and CDR2 sequences are MDHEN and SYDVKM. With V trimmed by 0 bases and J by 5 bases, 5 bases remained unmatched. The length of the CDR3 is 15 residues. CDR3 nucleotides: TGTGCCAGCAGTTTATGGCCAGGGGGCGAGACTGAAGCTTTCTTT. Residues: CASSLWPGGETEAFF.

This clonotype was detected many times. The chain uses TRBV3-1 and TRBJ1-2, with a tentative D call TRBD1 (5 bases). Trimming stripped 3 bases from V and 8 bases from J, with 10 bases between. The CDR3 has 12 residues. Germline V gene lookup returns CDR1 LGHDT and CDR2 YNNKEL (reference sequence). In nucleotides, the CDR3 is TGTGCCAGCAGCCAGGGGGTTGAGGGCTACACCTTC. Translating gives CASSQGVEGYTF. The complete variable domain, with remaining parts taken from reference TRBV3-1 and TRBJ1-2, reads DTAVSQTPKYLVTQMGNDKSIKCEQNLGHDTMYWYKQDSKKFLKIMFSYNNKELIINETVPNRFSPKSPDKAHLNLHINSLELGDSAVYFCASSQGVEGYTFGSGTRLTVV.

This clonotype was seen ten or more times. The rearrangement uses TRBV10-3 and TRBJ2-2; 8 positions match TRBD2. Germline V gene data show CDR1 as ENHRY and CDR2 as SYGVKD. V lost 8 bases and J lost 4; bases outside the gene matches: 12. The CDR3 covers 16 residues. The DNA for the CDR3 is TGTGCCATCCTCACTAGCGGACCGATGGGCACCGGGGAGCTGTTTTTT. Translation gives CAILTSGPMGTGELFF.

In this sample, this clonotype turned up many times. The rearrangement uses TRBV29-1 and TRBJ2-7, with D possibly TRBD1 on 6 matching bases. Trimming took off 7 bases at V and 3 bases at J, with 10 bases between the two ends. Germline V gene sequence: CDR1 SQVTM, CDR2 ANQGSEA. The CDR3 is 11 amino acids. The CDR3 region is CSGRQDYEQYF. CDR3 DNA: TGCAGCGGCCGACAGGACTACGAGCAGTACTTC.

This clonotype was observed at least ten times. The chain has TRBV28 and TRBJ2-1, with 10 positions matching TRBD2. Trimming removed 1 base from V and 9 bases from J; junction bases left unmatched: 6. The CDR3 has 15 amino acids. Germline lookup yields CDR1 MDHEN and CDR2 SYDVKM. The CDR3 DNA sequence: TGTGCCAGCAGTTTATCAGCGGGGGGGCCCGGTGAGCAGTTCTTC. Translated: CASSLSAGGPGEQFF.

This clonotype was counted many times. This chain joins TRBV5-1 and TRBJ2-3; 14 bases match TRBD2. The germline CDR1 and CDR2 sequences are SGHRS and YFSETQ. The CDR3 extends over 18 amino acids. Trimming took 3 bases from V and 0 from J; bases not matched to a gene: 6. The CDR3 DNA reads as TGCGCCAGCAGCTCCGGACTAGCGGGGGGTGCTAGCACAGATACGCAGTATTTT. It translates to CASSSGLAGGASTDTQYF.

This clonotype was found many times. The chain employs TRBV14 and TRBJ1-1; D unclear. V was cut by 1 base and J by 5 bases, with 14 bases left in between. CDR1 SGHDN and CDR2 FVKESK come from the germline V gene. This CDR3 comprises 15 residues. CDR3 protein: CASSQVSGERTEAFF. The CDR3 bases are TGTGCCAGCAGCCAAGTAAGCGGCGAGAGGACTGAAGCTTTCTTT.

Ten or more counts support this clonotype. This rearrangement joins TRBV12-3 or TRBV12-4 to TRBJ2-7; D is ambiguous. Trimming took 6 bases from V and 0 from J, leaving 12 bases between them. This CDR3 spans 14 amino acids. CDR3 nucleotide sequence: TGTGCCAGCAGCCCGAATACAGTCTCCTACGAGCAGTACTTC. This gives the protein CASSPNTVSYEQYF.

This clonotype was detected ten times or more. The chain employs TRBV29-1 and TRBJ2-1; possibly TRBD2 for D (5 bases). Trimming took off 8 bases at V and 9 bases at J, with 17 bases between the two ends. CDR3 length equals 12 residues. CDR1 SQVTM and CDR2 ANQGSEA come from the germline V gene. The CDR3 reads CSLRSSRAEQFF. CDR3 DNA sequence: TGCAGCCTCCGATCTAGCCGCGCTGAGCAGTTCTTC.

There are many counts of this clonotype. The genes are TRBV6-2 or TRBV6-3 and TRBJ1-1; tentative D call: TRBD1 (5 bases). Germline assignment: CDR1 MNHEY and CDR2 SVGEGT. The length of the CDR3 is 15 residues. V was clipped by 4 bases and J by 2 bases, with 14 bases between them. CDR3 nucleotide sequence: TGTGCCAGCAGTTCCCACTACGACAGTAACACTGAAGCTTTCTTT. Amino acid sequence: CASSSHYDSNTEAFF.

This clonotype was recorded at least ten times. The chain links TRBV6-1 to TRBJ1-6; a possible D gene is TRBD1 (5 bases). CDR3 length: 15 amino acids. Trimming pared 6 bases from V and 0 bases from J, leaving 9 bases between. Per germline, CDR1 MNHNS and CDR2 SASEGT. The CDR3 bases are TGTGCCAGCAGATCAGGGAGCTCCTATAATTCACCCCTCCACTTT. Amino acids: CASRSGSSYNSPLHF.

In its sample, this clonotype was seen many times. This sequence joins TRBV6-1 and TRBJ1-6; D is ambiguous. There are 18 residues in the CDR3. In germline, CDR1 is MNHNS, CDR2 SASEGT. V shed 3 bases and J shed 0 bases, with 15 bases lying between them. CDR3 region: CASSENFDGLSYNSPLHF. In DNA form, the CDR3 reads TGTGCCAGCAGTGAGAATTTTGACGGTCTCTCCTATAATTCACCCCTCCACTTT.

The chain couples TRBV6-6 to TRBJ2-4; TRBD2 might be the D (6 bases). Germline V gene data show CDR1 as MNHNY and CDR2 as SVGAGI (reference sequence). Between the trimmed V and J ends, which lost 11 bases and 15 bases, there was a span of 17 bases. This CDR3 spans 10 amino acids. The DNA for the CDR3 is TGTGCCCTAAGTCGGGGGAGGAGGTACTTC. Its translation is CALSRGRRYF.